This T cell receptor beta chain is drawn from a study of follicular helper T cells after annual influenza vaccination. Trimming removed 2 bases from V and 3 bases from J, with 8 bases in between. The CDR3 loop spans 13 amino acids. Germline V CDR1 and CDR2: SGHRS, YFSETQ. The time point was: 2015-2016 season, pre-vaccination. Here immunoSEQ multiplex PCR was the method, and the copy in TCRdb shows in-frame clones only, minus some. In the table there are roughly 5,100 clones, 80% to 85% of which are singletons. J is TRBJ1-2 and V is TRBV5-1, with no clear D. Sequenced material: CXCR5- memory CD4+ T cells sorted from blood, taken on the day of influenza vaccination. The source of this sequence is an adult who received the influenza vaccine. The DNA for the CDR3 is TGCGCCAGCAGCTTCACAGCTGACTATGGCTACACCTTC. This codes for CASSFTADYGYTF.